This is a list of T cell receptor beta chains from one sample in a study of response to subunit inactivated influenza vaccine. One entry per CDR3 protein, called by TCRdb with MiXCR from the RT-PCR reads. The table shows 450,000 to 550,000 distinct CDR3 sequences, with 25% occurring only once. Sequences were derived from CD4+ T cells sorted from PBMCs, sampled 5 days after vaccination. The source is a man in his forties or fifties who received an inactivated influenza vaccine. The CDR3 runs from the conserved cysteine through the conserved F or W. The D gene is left open where the match is weak. Not every row has a clone size; where given, it reads once, few, many or a size class.

CAISGGQGNQPQHF | TGTGCCATCAGTGGAGGACAGGGAAATCAGCCCCAGCATTTT | . | TRBJ1-5 | TRBD1 | TRBV10-3 | 14
CSVERLAGANNEQFF | TGCAGCGTTGAGAGATTAGCGGGAGCTAACAATGAGCAGTTCTTC | few | TRBJ2-1 | TRBD2 | TRBV29-1 | 15
CASSHSSGRAETQYF | TGTGCCAGCAGCCACTCGAGCGGGCGCGCAGAGACCCAGTACTTC | few | TRBJ2-5 | . | TRBV3-1 | 15
CASSFTSGGYEQFF | TGTGCCAGCAGCTTCACGAGTGGGGGCTATGAGCAGTTCTTC | . | TRBJ2-1 | . | TRBV11-2 | 14
CASRGVETQYF | TGTGCCAGCAGGGGGGTAGAGACCCAGTACTTC | few | TRBJ2-5 | . | TRBV7-2 | 11
CASTPPEGTRAFF | TGTGCCAGCACACCCCCGGAGGGGACAAGGGCTTTCTTT | . | TRBJ1-1 | . | TRBV6-2/TRBV6-3 | 13
CASGYGTVNEQFF | TGTGCTAGTGGTTACGGGACAGTCAATGAGCAGTTCTTC | . | TRBJ2-1 | TRBD1 | TRBV12-5 | 13
CASSQDKGTNTGELFF | TGCGCCAGCAGCCAAGACAAGGGGACGAACACCGGGGAGCTGTTTTTT | . | TRBJ2-2 | . | TRBV4-3 | 16
CASSLGSGGTDTQYF | TGTGCCAGCAGCTTAGGGAGCGGGGGCACAGATACGCAGTATTTT | . | TRBJ2-3 | TRBD2 | TRBV5-1 | 15
CASSYSQRGNSPLHF | TGTGCCAGCAGTTACTCGCAGAGGGGGAATTCACCCCTCCACTTT | . | TRBJ1-6 | . | TRBV6-2/TRBV6-3 | 15
CASSFGPGGGQPQHF | TGCGCCAGCAGCTTCGGCCCAGGGGGAGGTCAGCCCCAGCATTTT | few | TRBJ1-5 | TRBD1 | TRBV5-1 | 15
CASSYSTDAGELFF | TGTGCCAGCAGTTACTCGACAGACGCCGGGGAGCTGTTTTTT | . | TRBJ2-2 | . | TRBV6-2/TRBV6-3 | 14
CASSIYGQNTEAFF | TGTGCCAGCAGTATATATGGACAGAACACTGAAGCTTTCTTT | . | TRBJ1-1 | . | TRBV5-5 | 14
CSVNPLSLGAQETQYF | TGCAGCGTTAACCCCCTCAGCCTGGGGGCCCAAGAGACCCAGTACTTC | . | TRBJ2-5 | . | TRBV29-1 | 16
CASSVVYRGFNEQYF | TGTGCCAGCAGCGTAGTCTACAGGGGGTTCAACGAGCAGTACTTC | . | TRBJ2-7 | TRBD1 | TRBV9 | 15
CASSLASERSETQYF | TGTGCCAGCAGTTTAGCGAGCGAGAGGTCAGAGACCCAGTACTTC | many | TRBJ2-5 | . | TRBV12-3/TRBV12-4 | 15
CASSPRQGIDLF | TGTGCCAGCAGCCCGCGACAGGGAATAGACCTCTTC | . | TRBJ2-1 | TRBD1 | TRBV27 | 12
CASSADVERELFF | TGTGCCAGTAGTGCCGACGTGGAACGGGAGCTGTTTTTT | . | TRBJ2-2 | . | TRBV19 | 13
CASSLEEGSYYNEQFF | TGTGCCAGCTCCCTGGAGGAGGGCAGTTACTACAATGAGCAGTTCTTC | . | TRBJ2-1 | . | TRBV7-3 | 16
CASNDRVETQYF | TGTGCCAGCAACGACAGGGTGGAGACCCAGTACTTC | . | TRBJ2-5 | TRBD1 | TRBV28 | 12
CASSPTGVGCYTF | TGCGCCAGCAGCCCCACAGGGGTAGGCTGCTACACCTTC | . | TRBJ1-2 | TRBD1 | TRBV5-1 | 13
CASSHDRESEQYF | TGTGCCAGCAGCCATGACAGAGAAAGCGAGCAGTACTTC | few | TRBJ2-7 | . | TRBV3-1 | 13
CASFQRSGITGELFF | TGTGCCAGCTTCCAACGGAGCGGAATCACCGGGGAGCTGTTTTTT | once | TRBJ2-2 | . | TRBV28 | 15
CSASGVRSETQYF | TGCAGTGCTAGCGGGGTCCGCAGTGAGACCCAGTACTTC | . | TRBJ2-5 | . | TRBV20-1 | 13
CASSLGLRLRTQYF | TGTGCCAGCAGTTTAGGGCTCCGTCTCCGGACCCAGTACTTC | . | TRBJ2-5 | . | TRBV6-2/TRBV6-3 | 14